Here is one T cell receptor (beta chain) with its context. Its antigen is undetermined. The naive CD8 fraction comprised CD45RO-negative cells positively selected for CCR7 and excluded terminally differentiated effector memory CD45RA+ cells. This entry comes from a study of shared clonotypes between healthy human individuals. Study-level findings and limits: Naive CD4 clonotype sharing across a few donors was around 5%. As a rule, naive subsets had a larger estimated richness than memory subsets. Generation of non-shared clonotypes was less probable than generation of clonotypes shared by all four donors.

This table comes from immunoSEQ multiplex PCR, and its TCRdb copy is limited to in-frame clones, with some not included. The sample has approximately 2,000,000 clones, 90% to 95% seen once. Germline V CDR1 and CDR2: SGHVS, FQNEAQ. Trimming removed 6 bases from V and 3 bases from J, with 12 bases in between. CDR3 length equals 14 residues. This rearrangement joins TRBV7-8 to TRBJ2-1; D unclear. Sequenced: naive CD8+ T cells from PBMCs. The TCR was taken from a young man in good health. Some clones in this sample may be carry-over from other donors' samples. CDR3 nucleotide sequence: TGTGCCAGCAGTCAAAGGAGAGACTACAATGAGCAGTTCTTC. Translation gives CASSQRRDYNEQFF.